A selection of T cell receptor beta chains follows, all from one sample in a study of blood T cells in healthy people across ages. MiXCR, applied by TCRdb to the 5' RACE reads, yields one record per CDR3 protein. The repertoire holds hundreds of thousands of distinct CDR3 sequences, with around three fifths as singletons. Sequencing input: blood. The receptors shown here come from a man aged 35 to 55 in good health. CDR3s include the opening cysteine and the closing phenylalanine or tryptophan. Each record gives: V gene, clone size, D gene, J gene, CDR3 DNA, CDR3 protein. The D gene is left open where the match is weak. The size of a clone is reported for some rows only, either as once, few or many, or as a class for expanded clones.

TRBV25-1,.,.,TRBJ2-5,TGTGCCAGCAGTGAGTCGGGACCGCACTACTTC,CASSESGPHYF
TRBV4-2,.,TRBD2,TRBJ2-3,TGTGCCAGCAGCCCTCTTCGCGCTAGCGGGAGGACTAGCACAGATACGCAGTATTTT,CASSPLRASGRTSTDTQYF
TRBV29-1,.,.,TRBJ2-3,TGCAGCGTCGCCCAAGTGGACCTCACAGATACGCAGTATTTT,CSVAQVDLTDTQYF
TRBV28,.,TRBD2,TRBJ2-3,TGTGCCAGCAGCCCCAACCCCGGGACTAGGGTGTATACGCAGTATTTT,CASSPNPGTRVYTQYF
TRBV4-2,.,.,TRBJ2-1,TGTGCCAGCAGCCAAGAAGGAGGCGGAAGCTCCTACAATGAGCAGTTCTTC,CASSQEGGGSSYNEQFF
TRBV3-1,.,.,TRBJ1-2,TGTGCCAGCAGCCAAGATACGCAGGGTTACTATGGCTACACCTTC,CASSQDTQGYYGYTF
TRBV7-3,.,.,TRBJ2-2,TGTGCCAGCAGCTTAACGCGACCCTCTGGGGCTTACACCGGGGAGCTGTTTTTT,CASSLTRPSGAYTGELFF
TRBV20-1,.,TRBD2,TRBJ2-7,TGCAGTGCCCCGGCTAGCGGGATTTGGGCCTACGAGCAGTACTTC,CSAPASGIWAYEQYF
TRBV7-9,.,TRBD1,TRBJ2-1,TGTGCCAGCAGCTCCCCTACCACAGGGGGCGAGACCTACAATGAGCAGTTCTTC,CASSSPTTGGETYNEQFF
TRBV10-3,.,.,TRBJ2-3,TGTGCCATCAGTGAGTCCTCTAACACAGATACGCAGTATTTT,CAISESSNTDTQYF
TRBV7-6,.,TRBD1,TRBJ2-6,TGTGCCAGCAGCTTGGTACGAGGGTTTTGGACAGGGAATGTGTCTGGGGCCAACGTCCTGACTTTC,CASSLVRGFWTGNVSGANVLTF
TRBV6-2/TRBV6-3,few,.,TRBJ2-3,TGTGCCAGCGGCGAGCTGAGGCAGTATTTT,CASGELRQYF
TRBV4-3,.,.,TRBJ2-3,TGCGCCAGCAGCCAAGGGGCATCCATCAACGCGCAGTATTTT,CASSQGASINAQYF
TRBV5-1,few,TRBD2,TRBJ2-1,TGCGCCAGCAGCTCTACAGCTAGCGGGGGGGCCAGGGGTGAGCAGTTCTTC,CASSSTASGGARGEQFF
TRBV12-3/TRBV12-4,.,TRBD1,TRBJ1-2,TGTGCCAGCAGTTTTGGGGACAGGTCGGGCTACACCTTC,CASSFGDRSGYTF
TRBV7-6,.,TRBD1,TRBJ2-6,TGTGCCAGCAGCCCTCTCTCCCAGGGGGAGATAGGGTCTCGTGAGGCCAACGTCCTGACTTTC,CASSPLSQGEIGSREANVLTF
TRBV20-1,once,TRBD2,TRBJ2-5,TGCAGTGCTAGAGTGCCGGGGGGGAGGGAGACCCAGTACTTC,CSARVPGGRETQYF
TRBV7-6,.,.,TRBJ2-5,TGTGCCAGCAGCTTAGGGGGGGTACGGGGCGAGACCCAGTACTTC,CASSLGGVRGETQYF
TRBV3-1,.,.,TRBJ2-6,TGTGCCAGCAGCCAAGGAACAGGGCACTTCTCTGGGGCCAACGTCCTGACTTTC,CASSQGTGHFSGANVLTF
TRBV27,.,.,TRBJ1-5,TGTGCCAGCAGCTTACAGGGCAATCAGCCCCAGCATTTT,CASSLQGNQPQHF
TRBV20-1,.,.,TRBJ2-3,TGCAGTGCTAGTAGCCCGAGGGAGGGCACAGATACGCAGTATTTT,CSASSPREGTDTQYF
TRBV7-2,few,.,TRBJ1-4,TGTGCCAGCAGCTTAGATCACAGGGTTTCTGAAAAACTGTTTTTT,CASSLDHRVSEKLFF
TRBV6-2/TRBV6-3,few,TRBD2,TRBJ2-5,TGTGCCAGCAGTCGGGGGGGAGCAGAGACCCAGTACTTC,CASSRGGAETQYF
TRBV7-2,few,TRBD1,TRBJ2-5,TGTGCCAGCAGCTTCGCCTCGGGACAGGACTACGAGCGGTACTTC,CASSFASGQDYERYF
TRBV7-2,.,.,TRBJ1-1,TGTGCCAGCAGCTCCCGCTCCGGGACAAGAGCGGGGCACACTGAAGCTTTCTTT,CASSSRSGTRAGHTEAFF
TRBV24-1,.,.,TRBJ2-1,TGTGCCACCAGTGACCCCCGGAAAACCTACTCAAATGAGCAGTTCTTC,CATSDPRKTYSNEQFF
TRBV9,.,.,TRBJ1-2,TGTGCCAGCAGCCCCCAGGGAGGGACCCATGGCTACACCTTC,CASSPQGGTHGYTF